What follows describes a single T cell receptor beta chain. The antigen is undetermined. Per germline, CDR1 SGHAT and CDR2 FQNNGV. The CDR3 spans 14 residues. With 2 bases clipped from V and 5 bases from J, the junction kept 4 bases outside the gene matches. The source of the sample is a study of OX40 agonist ivuxolimab in advanced cancers. General observations from the study: Circulating CD4+ and CD8+ T cells showed clonal expansion by week 6 at 0.1 to 3.0 mg/kg. Determination of antigen specificity was not performed for the expanded peripheral T cells.

Sequencing was performed with immunoSEQ multiplex PCR; in TCRdb, only in-frame clones are kept and a portion is missing. Of some 70,000 clones in the sample, 70% to 90% were seen once. The chain links TRBV11-2 to TRBJ2-3, with 7 positions matching TRBD1. Sequences were derived from CD4+ or CD8+ T cells sorted from blood, sampled in a trial of the OX40 agonist ivuxolimab. This receptor was identified in an adult with an advanced solid tumor such as melanoma, head and neck, liver or kidney cancer. The CDR3 DNA follows: TGTGCCAGCAGCTTACGAGGGGACAGAGATACGCAGTATTTT. Its protein is CASSLRGDRDTQYF.